This T cell receptor (beta chain) was captured in a study of T-cell memory formation after mild COVID-19. MiXCR was run by TCRdb on the 5' RACE reads, yielding one entry per CDR3 protein. The sample includes 250,000 to 300,000 distinct CDR3 sequences, about 17% seen only once; the top ten take 22%. Sequencing used PBMCs or a T cell subset sorted from them (not recorded which). The TCR comes from a man aged 18 to 30 who had mild COVID-19 (a few samples of this study predate the infection). Cell type and time point are not known.

CDR3 sequence reads: CASSSPLGAGGYTDTQYF. CDR3 sequence (DNA): TGTGCCAGCAGTTCCCCCTTGGGAGCGGGGGGCTACACAGATACGCAGTATTTT. The chain combines TRBV28 with TRBJ2-3, with TRBD2 matching over 9 bases. The CDR3 consists of 18 residues. J lost 2 bases, V lost 4 bases, and 13 bases had no gene match. Per the germline V gene, CDR1 is MDHEN and CDR2 is SYDVKM.